The 22 T cell receptor beta chains below were found in one sample sequenced in a study of metastatic and nonmetastatic thyroid tumors. Ahead of thyroid surgery, no patient had received treatment of any kind. TCRdb re-called the PCR reads via MiXCR. The sample lists around 59,000 clones, 16% occurring once. Sequenced input: blood. The receptors derive from a male donor with papillary thyroid cancer or a benign thyroid nodule (not recorded which). Some clones in this sample may be carry-over from other donors' samples.

Points on this clone: A junction boundary mismatches the germline segment, possibly from a read error. This sequence joins TRBV7-9 and TRBJ2-5; TRBD2 aligns across 9 bases. Germline V gene sequence: CDR1 SEHNR, CDR2 FQNEAQ (reference sequence). The CDR3 is 15 residues long. The chain's CDR3 is CAGPKGDSGSKTRYF. The CDR3 coding sequence is TGTGCCGGCCCAAAAGGGGATAGCGGGAGTAAGACCCGGTACTTC.

The table lists this clone with many counts. This chain links TRBV19 with TRBJ1-1; no reliable D call. The germline V and J ends were trimmed by 3 bases and 8 bases, with 13 bases remaining between them. Germline CDR1 reads LNHDA; CDR2 reads SQIVND (reference sequence). The CDR3 spans 13 residues. The CDR3 region has the DNA TGTGCCAGTAGTATTACCTCCCGGGCCGAAGCTTTCTTT. It translates to CASSITSRAEAFF.

This clone has a count of ten or more. V is TRBV6-1 and J is TRBJ2-3, with D unresolved. The CDR3 covers 15 residues. V was pared by 6 bases and J by 0 bases, with 13 bases between. Germline-derived CDR1 and CDR2 are MNHNS and SASEGT. As DNA, the CDR3 is TGTGCCAGCAGCCGTGCAGGTTTTAGCACAGATACGCAGTATTTT. Its protein product is CASSRAGFSTDTQYF.

V is TRBV2 and J is TRBJ2-7; D uncertain. Deletions cut 3 bases from V and 6 bases from J, with 15 bases between. This CDR3 comprises 14 residues. Germline values: CDR1 SNHLY, CDR2 FYNNEI. CDR3 nucleotides: TGTGCCAGCAGTGAGGCCCCCGGCGAAGGCGAGCAGTACTTC. Its translation: CASSEAPGEGEQYF.

There are many counts of this clone. The chain is built from TRBV29-1 and TRBJ2-3; D unresolved. Trimming stripped 7 bases from V and 1 base from J, with 18 bases between. CDR1 is SQVTM and CDR2 is ANQGSEA in the germline V gene. This CDR3 region has 15 residues. CDR3: CSAVTLGYRTDTQYF. The CDR3, as DNA: TGCAGCGCCGTAACCTTAGGCTACCGCACAGATACGCAGTATTTT.

Details on this clone: With a much larger clone just one base away, this may be a read error. V usage is TRBV20-1 and J usage is TRBJ2-5; 9 bases agree with TRBD2. V was clipped by 4 bases and J by 1 base; unmatched bases: 7. The length of the CDR3 is 15 residues. Per germline, CDR1 DFQATT and CDR2 SNEGSKA (reference sequence). CDR3 DNA sequence: TGCAGTGCTATAGGGTTAGCGGGGGCCCAAGAGACCCAGTACTTC. Its protein is CSAIGLAGAQETQYF.

This clone was detected many times. The chain joins TRBV7-2 to TRBJ2-1; 13 bases align to TRBD2. The CDR3 has 15 residues. Germline assignment: CDR1 SGHTA and CDR2 FQGNSA. V shed 5 bases, J shed 10 bases, and the junction held 8 bases outside the gene matches. The CDR3 loop is CASSRPGLAGTEQFF. As DNA, the CDR3 is TGTGCCAGCAGCAGGCCGGGACTAGCGGGGACCGAGCAGTTCTTC.

This clone has at least ten counts. The rearrangement joins TRBV3-1 to TRBJ2-3; D gene uncertain. CDR1 and CDR2 from the germline V gene are LGHDT and YNNKEL (reference sequence). This CDR3 is built from 15 residues. Deletions cut 2 bases from V and 1 base from J, with 10 bases between. The DNA for the CDR3 is TGTGCCAGCAGCCAAAGTCACCCCGGCACAGATACGCAGTATTTT. Translating gives CASSQSHPGTDTQYF.

This clone has a count of ten or more. This chain connects TRBV7-2 to TRBJ2-1, with TRBD2 identical over 9 bases. The V segment lost 0 bases and the J segment 1 base; nucleotides outside the gene matches: 4. The CDR3 extends over 17 amino acids. Germline CDR1 reads SGHTA; CDR2 reads FQGNSA. For the CDR3, the DNA is TGTGCCAGCAGCTTAGCCGGGACTAGCAGGTCCTACAATGAGCAGTTCTTC. The encoded protein is CASSLAGTSRSYNEQFF.

This clone was picked up many times. The chain links TRBV4-1 to TRBJ1-1; D not certain. Germline V gives CDR1 MGHRA, CDR2 YSYEKL. The CDR3 has 13 amino acids. Trimming took 0 bases from V and 6 from J, leaving 8 bases between them. CDR3 nucleotides: TGCGCCAGCAGCCAAGAAAATCGTCCTGAAGCTTTCTTT. Its protein product is CASSQENRPEAFF.

This clone was found many times. In nucleotides, the CDR3 is TGTGCCAGCAGCTTAGGCGCAGCGAACACCGGGGAGCTGTTTTTT. Translated: CASSLGAANTGELFF. J is TRBJ2-2 and V is TRBV11-2, with no clear D. From germline, CDR1 is SGHAT and CDR2 FQNNGV. CDR3 size: 15 residues. V lost 1 base to trimming and J lost 0 bases, with 6 bases between them.

This clone was counted at least ten times. The genes are TRBV27 and TRBJ1-5; D is perhaps TRBD1 (6 bases). The germline V gene has CDR1 MNHEY and CDR2 SMNVEV (reference sequence). CDR3 length: 16 residues. V lost 5 bases and J lost 2, with 16 bases in between. This CDR3 is CASSPFMHRGNQPQHF. CDR3 bases: TGTGCCAGCAGTCCATTTATGCACAGGGGCAATCAGCCCCAGCATTTT.

This clone was picked up many times. The J gene is TRBJ2-3, the V gene TRBV11-1; TRBD2 matches at 9 bases. The germline gives CDR1 SGHAT, CDR2 FQDESV (reference sequence). V was pared by 4 bases and J by 1 base, with 6 bases of the junction left unmatched. CDR3 size: 16 residues. CDR3 region: CASSSSGTGRTDTQYF. The CDR3 DNA reads TGTGCCAGCAGCTCTAGCGGGACGGGGCGCACAGATACGCAGTATTTT.

This clone has at least ten counts. V usage is TRBV10-3 and J usage is TRBJ1-5; the D gene is possibly TRBD1 (6 bases). Between the trimmed V and J ends, which lost 6 bases and 3 bases, there was a span of 12 bases. Germline V gene sequence: CDR1 ENHRY, CDR2 SYGVKD. This CDR3 is 14 amino acids long. CDR3 in amino acids: CAIRSAGVNQPQHF. For the CDR3, the DNA is TGTGCCATCAGATCTGCAGGGGTCAATCAGCCCCAGCATTTT.

This clone turned up a few times. A much larger clone differs from this one at a single base, so this may be a read error. J is TRBJ1-1 and V is TRBV3-1; no definite D call. V lost 3 bases and J lost 0, with 5 bases in between. CDR1 LGHDT and CDR2 YNNKEL come from the germline V gene (reference sequence). This CDR3 comprises 13 residues. The CDR3 reads CASSQGVNTEAFF. Written as DNA, the CDR3 is TGTGCCAGCAGCCAGGGTGTGAACACTGAAGCTTTCTTT.

In its sample, this clone was seen many times. V and J are TRBV9 and TRBJ2-5; the D is unclear. V was trimmed by 0 bases and J by 5 bases, leaving 14 bases between them. The CDR3 consists of 15 residues. CDR1 SGDLS and CDR2 YYNGEE come from the germline V gene. DNA of the CDR3: TGTGCCAGCAGCGTAGGGACGCGGTTGAAGGAGACCCAGTACTTC. Amino acid sequence: CASSVGTRLKETQYF.

At least ten counts were recorded for this clone. This chain joins TRBV9 and TRBJ1-2; D is ambiguous. Germline V gene sequence: CDR1 SGDLS, CDR2 YYNGEE. Trimming left V 0 bases short and J 8 bases short, with 11 bases between. This CDR3 comprises 13 residues. The CDR3 loop is CASSVGGYGGYTF. The CDR3 nucleotides read TGTGCCAGCAGCGTAGGAGGGTATGGAGGCTACACCTTC.

This clone was seen more than once but under ten times. This could be a read error, since a much larger clone is one nucleotide away. The chain's CDR3 is CASSPGSRTSGSNEQFF. DNA for the CDR3: TGCGCCAGCAGCCCGGGGTCCCGGACTAGCGGGTCCAATGAGCAGTTCTTC. The J gene is TRBJ2-1, the V gene TRBV5-1; 11 bases match TRBD2. V lost 4 bases to trimming and J lost 6 bases; unmatched junction nucleotides: 12. Germline V gene lookup returns CDR1 SGHRS and CDR2 YFSETQ. The CDR3 has 17 amino acids.

Notes on this clone: Just one base apart from a much larger clone, this may be a read error. This rearrangement joins TRBV10-3 to TRBJ2-3; TRBD1 aligns across 7 bases. CDR1 and CDR2 from the germline V gene are ENHRY and SYGVKD. This CDR3 has 12 amino acids. The CDR3 bases are TGTGCCATATGGGACAGCACACATACGCAGTATTTT. It codes for CAIWDSTHTQYF.

This clone was counted at least ten times. The chain has TRBV10-2 and TRBJ2-5, with TRBD2 matching over 7 bases. From germline, CDR1 is WSHSY and CDR2 SAAADI. V dropped 4 bases and J dropped 9; count of bases not matched to a gene: 5. The CDR3 length is 12 residues. Here the CDR3 reads CASSGGGLAQYF. The CDR3 bases are TGCGCCAGCAGTGGGGGGGGACTCGCCCAGTACTTC.

With respect to this clone: Since a much larger clone is just one base distant, this may be a read error. Other nucleotide sequences in the sample specify the same CDR3. The CDR3 loop is CASSRRQGSNQPQHF. For the CDR3, the DNA is TGTGCCAGTAGTCGGAGACAGGGAAGCAATCAGCCCCAGCATTTT. This chain uses TRBV19 with TRBJ1-5, with TRBD1 matching over 7 bases. The germline gives CDR1 LNHDA, CDR2 SQIVND (reference sequence). Trimming took 5 bases from V and 1 from J; bases not matched to a gene: 5. The CDR3 totals 15 residues.

Remarks on this clone: Within the sample, other DNA sequences also encode this same CDR3. V and J are TRBV9 and TRBJ1-5, with 7 bases aligning to TRBD1. V was pared by 3 bases and J by 6 bases, with 15 bases of the junction left unmatched. In germline, CDR1 is SGDLS, CDR2 YYNGEE. The CDR3 sequence is 17 residues long. Here the CDR3 reads CASSGWARLAGGQPQHF. CDR3 nucleotides: TGTGCCAGCAGCGGGTGGGCTCGCCTTGCAGGGGGTCAGCCCCAGCATTTT.